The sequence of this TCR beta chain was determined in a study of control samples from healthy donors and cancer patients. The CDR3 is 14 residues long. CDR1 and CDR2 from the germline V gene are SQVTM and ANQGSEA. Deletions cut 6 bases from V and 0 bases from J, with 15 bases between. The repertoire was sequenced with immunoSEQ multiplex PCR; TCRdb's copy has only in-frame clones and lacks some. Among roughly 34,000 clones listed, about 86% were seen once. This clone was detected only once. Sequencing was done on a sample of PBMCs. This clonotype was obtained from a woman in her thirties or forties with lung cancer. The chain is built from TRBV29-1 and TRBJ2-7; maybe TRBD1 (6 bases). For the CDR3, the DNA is TGCAGCGTAGACAGGACGTCTGACTCCTACGAGCAGTACTTC. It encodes CSVDRTSDSYEQYF.